This T cell receptor beta chain was profiled in a study of cytomegalovirus exposure and HLA in healthy donors. General observations from the study: Associated with HLA alleles at 0.05 false discovery rate in a later analysis were about 17,000 TCR beta sequences.

As for the donors, each was a healthy bone marrow donor. About this clone: Its antigen remains unknown.

A multiplex PCR was run with 60 Vbeta primers and 13 Jbeta primers. Profiled with immunoSEQ multiplex PCR; TCRdb holds only in-frame clones, not every one. The table has about 87,000 clones, 70% to 80% seen once. The sequence derives from a man aged 25 to 40 in good health and CMV-seropositive. Sequencing input: PBMCs.

This CDR3 reads CASSLGTGGDTQYF. The CDR3 nucleotides read TGCGCCAGCAGCTTGGGTACGGGGGGCGATACGCAGTATTTT. This chain uses TRBV5-1 with TRBJ2-3, with a possible D match to TRBD2 (7 bases). Trimming left V 0 bases short and J 6 bases short, with 11 bases between. The CDR3 sequence is 14 residues long. The germline V gene has CDR1 SGHRS and CDR2 YFSETQ.